This T cell receptor (beta chain) was documented in a study of blood T cell repertoires in COVID-19. On the study more broadly: The study drew acute and convalescent COVID-19 samples from the United States, Italy and Spain. T cells, B-cell-depleted T cells, or PBMCs supplied cDNA or gDNA.

CDR3 size: 14 residues. Between the trimmed V and J ends, which lost 7 bases and 6 bases, there was a span of 16 bases. CDR1 is WSHSY and CDR2 is SAAADI in the germline V gene. Original handling: Nucleated cell counts were estimated from reference gene primer amplification. This table comes from immunoSEQ multiplex PCR, and its TCRdb copy is limited to in-frame clones, with some not included. From that table come the V and J calls and clone size; the DNA was used to work out D and trimming. The table lists tens of thousands of clones, around 86% of them singletons. The chain recombines TRBV10-2 with TRBJ2-1, with a tentative D call TRBD1 (6 bases). The specimen was peripheral blood. The receptor was isolated from a human donor in a cohort sampled during active COVID-19. The CDR3 spells CASTLDRSGNEQFF. CDR3 DNA: TGCGCCAGCACCCTTGACAGGTCGGGCAATGAGCAGTTCTTC.